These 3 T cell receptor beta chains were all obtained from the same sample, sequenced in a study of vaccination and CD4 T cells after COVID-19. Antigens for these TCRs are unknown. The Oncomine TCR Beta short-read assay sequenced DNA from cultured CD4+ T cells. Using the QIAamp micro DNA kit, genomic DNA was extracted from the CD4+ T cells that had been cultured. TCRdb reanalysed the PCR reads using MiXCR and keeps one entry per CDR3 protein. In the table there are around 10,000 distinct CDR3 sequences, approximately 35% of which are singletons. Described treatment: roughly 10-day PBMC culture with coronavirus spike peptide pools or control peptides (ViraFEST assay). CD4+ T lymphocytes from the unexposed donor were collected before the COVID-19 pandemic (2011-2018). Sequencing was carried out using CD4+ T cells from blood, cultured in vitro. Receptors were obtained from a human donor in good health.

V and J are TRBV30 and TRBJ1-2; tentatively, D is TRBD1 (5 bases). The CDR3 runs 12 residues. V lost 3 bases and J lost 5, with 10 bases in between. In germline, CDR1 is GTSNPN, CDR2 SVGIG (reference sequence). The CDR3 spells CAWSDSDYGYTF. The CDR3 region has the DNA TGTGCCTGGAGCGACAGCGATTATGGCTACACCTTC.

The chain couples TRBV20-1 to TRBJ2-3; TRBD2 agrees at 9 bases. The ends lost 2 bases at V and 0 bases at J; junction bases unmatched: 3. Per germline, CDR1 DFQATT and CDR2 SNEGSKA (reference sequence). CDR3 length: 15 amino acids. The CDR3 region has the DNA TGCAGTGCTAGAAACAGCGGGAGGAGCACAGATACGCAGTATTTT. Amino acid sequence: CSARNSGRSTDTQYF.

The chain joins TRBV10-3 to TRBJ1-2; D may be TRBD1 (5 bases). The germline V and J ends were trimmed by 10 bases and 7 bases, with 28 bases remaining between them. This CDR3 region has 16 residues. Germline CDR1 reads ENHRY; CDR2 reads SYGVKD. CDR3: CARRTHDGGTSGGYTF. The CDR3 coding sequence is TGTGCCAGAAGAACTCACGACGGGGGTACGTCCGGTGGCTACACCTTC.